This passage covers 18 T cell receptor beta chains from one sample sequenced in a study of identical twins. TCRdb re-called the 5' RACE reads with MiXCR, one entry per CDR3 protein. The sample shows about 790,000 distinct CDR3 sequences, 15% to 20% of them seen only once. The same sample was also studied in work on T cells expressing NK-cell markers.

Sequencing used PBMCs. The receptors were sampled from a woman aged 18-35 years in good health.

This clonotype was detected only once. V gene TRBV4-3 combines with J gene TRBJ2-3, with 7 nucleotides matching TRBD2. Germline assignment: CDR1 LGHNA and CDR2 YSLEER. V shed 1 base, J shed 2 bases, and the junction held 6 bases outside the gene matches. CDR3 length: 16 amino acids. The CDR3 sequence: CASSQVLADYTDTQYF. For the CDR3, the DNA is TGCGCCAGCAGCCAAGTTCTAGCGGACTACACAGATACGCAGTATTTT.

The chain links TRBV5-1 to TRBJ2-5; 7 bases are a match to TRBD1. J gave up 1 base and V 1 base, and 4 bases lay outside the gene matches. CDR1 is SGHRS, CDR2 YFSETQ, per germline. The CDR3 has 15 amino acids. CDR3 nucleotides: TGCGCCAGCAGCTTGCGACAGGGCTCCCAAGAGACCCAGTACTTC. Protein: CASSLRQGSQETQYF.

This clonotype showed up just a few times. V and J are TRBV24-1 and TRBJ2-3; 9 positions match TRBD1. The CDR3 spans 16 residues. Germline lookup yields CDR1 KGHDR and CDR2 SFDVKD. V shed 3 bases, J shed 5 bases, and the junction held 8 bases outside the gene matches. The CDR3 DNA reads as TGTGCCACCAGTGATGGAACAGGGGGCGCAGGAGATACGCAGTATTTT. This sequence encodes CATSDGTGGAGDTQYF.

This clonotype has just a few counts. The rearrangement links TRBV5-1 to TRBJ2-1; tentative D call: TRBD2 (6 bases). Trimming removed 3 bases at V and 6 bases at J, with 16 bases between. Germline V gene data show CDR1 as SGHRS and CDR2 as YFSETQ. This CDR3 is built from 15 residues. The CDR3 DNA follows: TGCGCCAGCAGCTCGGAGGGGTACACTACCAATGAGCAGTTCTTC. Protein product: CASSSEGYTTNEQFF.

This clonotype turned up a few times. The chain combines TRBV20-1 with TRBJ2-3; tentative D call: TRBD1 (6 bases). The CDR3 consists of 13 residues. V shed 5 bases and J shed 0 bases, with 9 bases lying between them. CDR1 DFQATT and CDR2 SNEGSKA come from the germline V gene (reference sequence). The CDR3 protein is CSAWTASTDTQYF. DNA of the CDR3: TGCAGTGCTTGGACAGCCAGCACAGATACGCAGTATTTT.

V usage is TRBV6-2 or TRBV6-3 and J usage is TRBJ2-1; D not certain. Trimming took off 2 bases at V and 10 bases at J, with 12 bases between the two ends. The CDR3 is 13 amino acids. Germline assignment: CDR1 MNHEY and CDR2 SVGEGT. CDR3 protein: CASSYGFYGEQFF. In nucleotides, the CDR3 is TGTGCCAGCAGTTACGGGTTTTACGGGGAGCAGTTCTTC.

This rearrangement joins TRBV2 to TRBJ1-1, with D tentatively TRBD1 (6 bases). Germline loops: CDR1 SNHLY, CDR2 FYNNEI. There are 14 residues in the CDR3. The V end was cut by 8 bases, the J end by 3 bases, with 16 bases between. CDR3 protein: CASGDTGSYTEAFF. CDR3 bases: TGTGCCAGCGGAGACACAGGGTCTTACACTGAAGCTTTCTTT.

There are a few counts of this clonotype. The chain carries TRBV6-5 and TRBJ1-2; 7 bases are shared with TRBD1. The J segment lost 7 bases and the V segment lost 5 bases, leaving 4 bases of the junction unmatched. The CDR3 extends over 12 amino acids. Germline CDR1 is MNHEY and CDR2 is SVGAGI. The CDR3 loop reads CASSTTGAGYTF. CDR3 DNA: TGTGCCAGCAGTACAACAGGGGCTGGCTACACCTTC.

The rearrangement links TRBV10-3 to TRBJ2-1; 9 bases fit TRBD1. This CDR3 is built from 13 residues. CDR1 is ENHRY and CDR2 is SYGVKD in the germline V gene. With V trimmed by 6 bases and J by 7 bases, 4 bases remained unmatched. The CDR3 DNA reads TGTGCCATCAGGACAGGACAGGGGAATGAGCAGTTCTTC. It codes for CAIRTGQGNEQFF.

This clonotype was seen more than once but under ten times. The chain links TRBV20-1 to TRBJ2-3; 8 nucleotides match TRBD2. Per germline, CDR1 DFQATT and CDR2 SNEGSKA (reference sequence). There are 15 residues in the CDR3. V dropped 2 bases and J dropped 0; count of bases not matched to a gene: 4. DNA of the CDR3: TGCAGTGCTAGATATAGCGGGGTCAGCACAGATACGCAGTATTTT. Protein: CSARYSGVSTDTQYF.

This clonotype was seen ten or more times. The chain couples TRBV20-1 to TRBJ2-5, with a tentative D call TRBD1 (6 bases). V was shortened by 2 bases and J by 5 bases, with 6 bases between the two germline ends. Per the germline V gene, CDR1 is DFQATT and CDR2 is SNEGSKA (reference sequence). This CDR3 is 11 amino acids long. This chain's CDR3 is CSARRGETQYF. The CDR3 region has the DNA TGCAGTGCTAGAAGGGGGGAGACCCAGTACTTC.

This clonotype was counted a few times. The chain employs TRBV5-1 and TRBJ2-7, with 7 bases that match TRBD2. The CDR3 loop spans 14 amino acids. CDR1 is SGHRS, CDR2 YFSETQ, per germline. J was trimmed by 1 base and V by 0 bases; bases with no gene match: 1. CDR3 amino acids: CASSLDGRSYEQYF. DNA for the CDR3: TGCGCCAGCAGCTTGGACGGGAGGTCCTACGAGCAGTACTTC.

The V gene is TRBV20-1, the J gene TRBJ2-7; D not certain. There are 14 residues in the CDR3. Germline V gives CDR1 DFQATT, CDR2 SNEGSKA (reference sequence). With 6 bases removed from V and 0 bases from J, the gap between germline ends came to 15 bases. The CDR3 DNA reads as TGCAGTGCCTTAGACCACCAGAGCTCCTACGAGCAGTACTTC. Its protein is CSALDHQSSYEQYF.

This clonotype was detected a few times. V is TRBV20-1 and J is TRBJ2-1; D may be TRBD2 (5 bases). From germline, CDR1 is DFQATT and CDR2 SNEGSKA (reference sequence). There are 14 residues in the CDR3. The germline V and J ends were trimmed by 6 bases and 8 bases, with 20 bases remaining between them. CDR3 sequence: CSADYTPIRHEQFF. The CDR3 DNA sequence: TGCAGTGCAGACTACACCCCAATACGGCATGAGCAGTTCTTC.

V gene TRBV12-3 or TRBV12-4 combines with J gene TRBJ2-5; 11 bases are shared with TRBD2. The CDR3 has 17 residues. Unmatched junction bases numbered 12, after V lost 5 bases and J lost 4 bases. CDR3 bases: TGTGCCAGCAGTCCTGGACTAGCGGGCCTCAGAGGAGAGACCCAGTACTTC. It specifies CASSPGLAGLRGETQYF.

This clonotype occurred many times. The genes are TRBV29-1 and TRBJ2-2, with D unresolved. The CDR3 is 14 amino acids. V lost 4 bases and J lost 1, with 10 bases in between. CDR1 SQVTM and CDR2 ANQGSEA come from the germline V gene. The CDR3 DNA is TGCAGCGTTGTTTGGTCGAGGAACACCGGGGAGCTGTTTTTT. It yields the protein CSVVWSRNTGELFF.

The chain has TRBV4-3 and TRBJ2-7, with TRBD1 identical over 10 bases. Germline assignment: CDR1 LGHNA and CDR2 YSLEER. The CDR3 spans 16 residues. With V trimmed by 1 base and J by 9 bases, 12 bases remained unmatched. As DNA, the CDR3 is TGCGCCAGCAGCCAAGTCGTCGGGACAGGGGCCCGCGGGCAGTACTTC. Its protein is CASSQVVGTGARGQYF.

There are a few counts of this clonotype. The chain carries TRBV24-1 and TRBJ2-2; D may be TRBD2 (6 bases). The germline gives CDR1 KGHDR, CDR2 SFDVKD. The CDR3 has 16 amino acids. The V gene lost 3 bases and the J gene lost 4 bases, with 14 bases spanning the gap. The CDR3 region is CATSDGDRGSTGELFF. CDR3 DNA: TGTGCCACCAGTGATGGGGATCGGGGGAGCACCGGGGAGCTGTTTTTT.